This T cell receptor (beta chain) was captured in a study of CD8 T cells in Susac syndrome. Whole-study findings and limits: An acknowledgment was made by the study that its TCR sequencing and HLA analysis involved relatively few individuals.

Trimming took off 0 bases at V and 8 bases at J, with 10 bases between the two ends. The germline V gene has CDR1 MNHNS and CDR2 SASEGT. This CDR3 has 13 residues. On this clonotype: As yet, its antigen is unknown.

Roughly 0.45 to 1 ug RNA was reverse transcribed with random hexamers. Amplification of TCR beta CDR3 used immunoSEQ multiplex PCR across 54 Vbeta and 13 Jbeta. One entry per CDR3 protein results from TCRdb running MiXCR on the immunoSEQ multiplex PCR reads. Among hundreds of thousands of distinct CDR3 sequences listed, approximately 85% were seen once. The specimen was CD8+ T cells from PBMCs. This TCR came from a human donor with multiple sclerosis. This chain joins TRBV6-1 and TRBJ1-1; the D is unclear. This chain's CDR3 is CASSEAWSIEAFF. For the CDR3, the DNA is TGTGCCAGCAGTGAAGCATGGTCCATAGAAGCTTTCTTT.